These 29 T cell receptor beta chains were all obtained from the same sample, sequenced in a study of memory CD8 T cells in hepatitis C reinfection. Noted time point: peak reinfection, 3 to 8 weeks after reinfection detection. TCR sequencing was done directly ex vivo on sorted cells, without expansion in vitro. The table came from immunoSEQ multiplex PCR; TCRdb's copy has only in-frame clones and leaves some out. The repertoire consists of fewer than 50,000 clones, with around 87% occurring once and the leading ten covering approximately 1.2%. The sample taken for sequencing was naive CD8+ T cells sorted from blood. The receptors originated from a young man with hepatitis C virus infection.

The chain uses TRBV27 and TRBJ1-5; D is unclear. The V end was cut by 6 bases, the J end by 2 bases, with 8 bases between. Germline CDR1 and CDR2: MNHEY and SMNVEV (reference sequence). CDR3 size: 13 residues. DNA of the CDR3: TGTGCCAGCAGCCTAATTGGCAATCAGCCCCAGCATTTT. This codes for CASSLIGNQPQHF.

The rearrangement uses TRBV2 and TRBJ2-7; the D is unclear. V dropped 2 bases and J dropped 1 base, with 9 bases sitting between them. CDR3 length: 14 amino acids. CDR1 SNHLY and CDR2 FYNNEI come from the germline V gene. CDR3 in DNA: TGTGCCAGCAGTGAAATGGCTGCTTCCTACGAGCAGTACTTC. Its protein is CASSEMAASYEQYF.

This chain joins TRBV13 and TRBJ1-5, with D maybe TRBD1 (5 bases). CDR3 length equals 13 residues. Germline-derived CDR1 and CDR2 are PRHDT and FYEKMQ (reference sequence). Trimming pared 5 bases from V and 2 bases from J, leaving 7 bases between. Here the CDR3 DNA reads TGTGCCAGCAGCCAGGGCGGCAATCAGCCCCAGCATTTT. Translated, it gives CASSQGGNQPQHF.

The chain carries TRBV7-4 and TRBJ2-1, with 10 bases identical to TRBD2. Germline V gene data show CDR1 as SGHVT and CDR2 as SQSDAQ. This CDR3 has 14 amino acids. The ends lost 5 bases at V and 6 bases at J; junction bases unmatched: 4. CDR3 residues: CASSERGGLNEQFF. The CDR3, as DNA: TGTGCCAGCAGCGAGCGGGGGGGCCTCAATGAGCAGTTCTTC.

V gene TRBV28 combines with J gene TRBJ2-2; 14 positions match TRBD2. With 2 bases clipped from V and 3 bases from J, the junction kept 8 bases outside the gene matches. The CDR3 extends over 19 amino acids. CDR1 MDHEN and CDR2 SYDVKM come from the germline V gene. The CDR3 DNA is TGTGCCAGCAGTTTACTTGGACTAGCGGGAGGTCCTTACACCGGGGAGCTGTTTTTT. Translating it yields CASSLLGLAGGPYTGELFF.

CDR3 protein: CASSYLTETGEQYV. CDR3 in DNA: TGTGCCAGCAGTTACCTAACCGAGACAGGCGAGCAGTACGTC. This chain joins TRBV6-5 and TRBJ2-7; perhaps TRBD1 as D (6 bases). Deletions cut 2 bases from V and 6 bases from J, with 14 bases between. The CDR3 loop spans 14 amino acids. The germline V gene has CDR1 MNHEY and CDR2 SVGAGI.

The rearrangement links TRBV9 to TRBJ2-7, with D tentatively TRBD1 (7 bases). Deletions cut 3 bases from V and 3 bases from J, with 28 bases between. From germline, CDR1 is SGDLS and CDR2 YYNGEE. The CDR3 consists of 19 residues. CDR3 bases: TGTGCCAGCAGCGCCCTCCCGGGGGACAGTTCCAAATTAGGCTACGAGCAGTACGTC. Translation gives CASSALPGDSSKLGYEQYV.

The rearrangement links TRBV19 to TRBJ2-1; D is perhaps TRBD1 (5 bases). The CDR3 runs 16 residues. V was pared by 5 bases and J by 0 bases, with 14 bases between. Germline loops: CDR1 LNHDA, CDR2 SQIVND (reference sequence). CDR3 loop: CASSSAGWSSYNEQFF. CDR3 sequence (DNA): TGTGCCAGTAGTTCCGCAGGGTGGAGCTCCTACAATGAGCAGTTCTTC. Based on the CDR3 plus reference TRBV19 and TRBJ2-1, the full variable domain is DGGITQSPKYLFRKEGQNVTLSCEQNLNHDAMYWYRQDPGQGLRLIYYSQIVNDFQKGDIAEGYSVSREKKESFPLTVTSAQKNPTAFYLCASSSAGWSSYNEQFFGPGTRLTVL.

The count of this clone is one. The chain joins TRBV5-4 to TRBJ2-1, with 11 bases aligning to TRBD2. V lost 2 bases to trimming and J lost 10 bases; unmatched junction nucleotides: 8. CDR1 is SGHNT, CDR2 YYREEE, per germline (reference sequence). There are 15 residues in the CDR3. The CDR3 region has the DNA TGTGCCAGCAGCTTTGAACTAGCGGGAGAGGGGGAGCAGTTCTTC. Translated, it gives CASSFELAGEGEQFF.

V gene TRBV7-8 combines with J gene TRBJ1-5; a possible D gene is TRBD1 (5 bases). V lost 3 bases and J 4 bases, leaving 16 bases between the germline ends. From germline, CDR1 is SGHVS and CDR2 FQNEAQ. The CDR3 is 16 residues long. The CDR3 DNA reads as TGTGCCAGCAGCTTCGGGGGTGGCAGAAAAAATCAGCCCCAGCATTTT. It is translated as CASSFGGGRKNQPQHF.

The chain recombines TRBV21-1 with TRBJ2-1; the D segment call TRBD1 is taken from the table without a DNA check. TRBV21-1 is termed a pseudogene. The CDR3 length is 18 residues. The CDR3 DNA reads as TGTGCCAGCAGTCCCGCCAAACCTAGACAGGGGCCCTACAATGAGCAGTTCTTC. Amino acid sequence: CASSPAKPRQGPYNEQFF.

This chain joins TRBV6-5 and TRBJ1-1; TRBD1 might be the D (5 bases). Looked up from germline, CDR1 is MNHEY and CDR2 is SVGAGI. Trimming stripped 3 bases from V and 3 bases from J, with 8 bases between. This CDR3 has 13 residues. The chain's CDR3 is CASSYRGYTEAFF. The CDR3 DNA is TGTGCCAGCAGTTATCGGGGGTACACTGAAGCTTTCTTT.

The rearrangement links TRBV11-2 to TRBJ2-7; D perhaps matches TRBD1 (5 bases). With 5 bases removed from V and 2 bases from J, the gap between germline ends came to 10 bases. Germline loops: CDR1 SGHAT, CDR2 FQNNGV. CDR3 length equals 13 residues. CDR3 sequence reads: CASSIRQTYEQYV. In nucleotides, the CDR3 is TGTGCCAGCAGCATTAGACAGACCTACGAGCAGTACGTC.

As regards this clone: One end of the junction is discordant with germline, which a read error may explain. The chain is built from TRBV25-1 and TRBJ1-5, with 7 nucleotides matching TRBD1. The CDR3 runs 15 residues. Looked up from germline, CDR1 is MGHDK and CDR2 is SYGVNS. This CDR3 is CAGSQGTWSNQPQNF. The CDR3 nucleotides are TGTGCCGGTTCACAGGGGACTTGGAGCAATCAGCCCCAGAATTTT.

V gene TRBV19 combines with J gene TRBJ2-2, with D perhaps matching TRBD2 (6 bases). Trimming cost V 5 bases and J 11 bases, with 9 bases left between them. Germline V CDR1 and CDR2: LNHDA, SQIVND (reference sequence). The CDR3 contains 11 residues. DNA for the CDR3: TGTGCCAGTAGTGGGACTTTCGAGCTGTTTTTT. Its protein product is CASSGTFELFF.

V gene TRBV19 combines with J gene TRBJ2-7, with TRBD2 matching over 11 bases. The CDR3 contains 15 residues. J gave up 5 bases and V 6 bases, and 9 bases lay outside the gene matches. The germline CDR1 and CDR2 sequences are LNHDA and SQIVND (reference sequence). The chain's CDR3 is CASSLTSGGSNEQYF. The CDR3, as DNA: TGTGCCAGTAGCCTAACTAGCGGGGGAAGCAACGAGCAGTACTTC. The entire variable domain, with the rest obtained from reference TRBV19 and TRBJ2-7, is as follows: DGGITQSPKYLFRKEGQNVTLSCEQNLNHDAMYWYRQDPGQGLRLIYYSQIVNDFQKGDIAEGYSVSREKKESFPLTVTSAQKNPTAFYLCASSLTSGGSNEQYFGPGTRLTVT.

This rearrangement joins TRBV11-2 to TRBJ1-2; 8 positions match TRBD1. Germline trimming cut 4 bases from V and 8 bases from J; bases unmatched to any gene: 6. CDR1 and CDR2 from the germline V gene are SGHAT and FQNNGV. This CDR3 region has 13 residues. The CDR3 bases are TGTGCCAGCAGCTATGACAGGGGATGGGGCTACACCTTC. Amino acid sequence: CASSYDRGWGYTF.

The J gene is TRBJ2-7, the V gene TRBV7-9; the D gene is possibly TRBD1 (6 bases). Per germline, CDR1 SEHNR and CDR2 FQNEAQ (reference sequence). This CDR3 is 13 amino acids long. Deletions cut 8 bases from V and 3 bases from J, with 14 bases between. CDR3 nucleotide sequence: TGTGCCAGCGCTCCCCGGGACAACTACGAGCAGTACTTC. It specifies CASAPRDNYEQYF.

The rearrangement joins TRBV5-1 to TRBJ2-7; the match to TRBD2 covers 8 bases. V gave up 0 bases and J gave up 1 base; unmatched junction bases: 6. The CDR3 is made up of 16 amino acids. CDR1 is SGHRS and CDR2 is YFSETQ in the germline V gene. The CDR3 sequence: CASSLGREDLSYEQYF. CDR3 in DNA: TGCGCCAGCAGCTTGGGGCGGGAGGATCTTTCCTACGAGCAGTACTTC.

The chain links TRBV6-1 to TRBJ2-7; TRBD2 matches 12 bases. The trim removed 2 bases at V and 2 bases at J, leaving 1 base unmatched. The CDR3 has 15 residues. Germline V gene lookup returns CDR1 MNHNS and CDR2 SASEGT. The CDR3 loop is CASSESSGGAYEQYV. DNA of the CDR3: TGTGCCAGCAGTGAATCTAGCGGGGGGGCCTACGAGCAGTACGTC.

The CDR3 sequence: CASSLGAGSYEQYV. DNA for the CDR3: TGTGCCAGCAGCTTGGGTGCAGGGTCCTACGAGCAGTACGTC. This chain links TRBV5-5 with TRBJ2-7; weak D call: TRBD1 (5 bases). Germline V lookup: CDR1 SGHKS, CDR2 YYEKEE (reference sequence). Trimming left V 0 bases short and J 1 base short, with 8 bases between. The CDR3 loop spans 14 amino acids.

The chain has TRBV7-6 and TRBJ2-5; weak D call: TRBD2 (6 bases). CDR3 length: 14 amino acids. In germline, CDR1 is SGHVS, CDR2 FNYEAQ. The ends were cut back, 1 base at V and 3 bases at J, with 9 bases in the middle. CDR3 nucleotide sequence: TGTGCCAGCAGCTTAGGGCGGGAAGAAGAGACCCAGTACTTC. Encoded protein: CASSLGREEETQYF.

This chain joins TRBV7-8 and TRBJ2-3; weak D call: TRBD1 (5 bases). The CDR3 totals 15 residues. V was shortened by 2 bases and J by 4 bases, with 13 bases between the two germline ends. CDR1 is SGHVS, CDR2 FQNEAQ, per germline. The CDR3 loop is CASSLSPGFPDTQYF. CDR3 in DNA: TGTGCCAGCAGCTTAAGCCCAGGGTTCCCAGATACGCAGTATTTT.

This clone was found once. V and J are TRBV19 and TRBJ1-1, with a possible D match to TRBD1 (5 bases). V lost 1 base to trimming and J lost 0 bases, with 12 bases between them. Per the germline V gene, CDR1 is LNHDA and CDR2 is SQIVND (reference sequence). The CDR3 runs 16 residues. The CDR3 protein is CASSIVAGQMNTEAFF. The CDR3, as DNA: TGTGCCAGTAGTATAGTCGCAGGGCAAATGAACACTGAAGCTTTCTTT.

The gene calls are TRBV18 and TRBJ1-2; D remains ambiguous. The length of the CDR3 is 13 residues. Germline CDR1 KGHSH, CDR2 LQKENI. Trimming pared 5 bases from V and 6 bases from J, leaving 13 bases between. The CDR3 loop is CASSGQREDGYTF. CDR3 sequence (DNA): TGTGCCAGCTCAGGCCAGAGGGAGGATGGCTACACCTTC.

The chain couples TRBV4-3 to TRBJ1-6, with TRBD1 as a possible D gene (6 bases). The CDR3 contains 14 residues. CDR1 and CDR2 (germline): LGHNA, YSLEER. The V and J ends lost 5 bases and 10 bases respectively, with 15 bases between them. CDR3 nucleotides: TGCGCCAGCAGCGAGGGACAACCGGACTCACCCCTCCACTTT. Its protein product is CASSEGQPDSPLHF.

The V gene is TRBV19, the J gene TRBJ2-3; D gene unclear. The germline V gene has CDR1 LNHDA and CDR2 SQIVND (reference sequence). The V gene lost 3 bases and the J gene lost 0 bases, with 13 bases spanning the gap. The CDR3 has 16 amino acids. The CDR3 DNA reads TGTGCCAGTAGTATGTATCAGTTTTCTAGCACAGATACGCAGTATTTT. Translated, it gives CASSMYQFSSTDTQYF. Looking up the rest from reference TRBV19 and TRBJ2-3 gives the full variable domain: DGGITQSPKYLFRKEGQNVTLSCEQNLNHDAMYWYRQDPGQGLRLIYYSQIVNDFQKGDIAEGYSVSREKKESFPLTVTSAQKNPTAFYLCASSMYQFSSTDTQYFGPGTRLTVL.

The rearrangement uses TRBV6-5 and TRBJ1-2; D perhaps matches TRBD1 (6 bases). Trimming took 6 bases from V and 2 from J, leaving 7 bases between them. Germline CDR1 and CDR2: MNHEY and SVGAGI. This CDR3 region has 12 residues. In DNA form, the CDR3 reads TGTGCCAGCAGCGACAGGAACTATGGCTACACCTTC. It codes for CASSDRNYGYTF.

The J gene is TRBJ2-3, the V gene TRBV27, with 7 bases lining up with TRBD1. The CDR3 extends over 19 amino acids. Germline lookup yields CDR1 MNHEY and CDR2 SMNVEV (reference sequence). Germline trimming cut 0 bases from V and 0 bases from J; bases unmatched to any gene: 12. The CDR3 nucleotides read TGTGCCAGCAGTTTATCGCCCCTGCGACAGGGTATTAGCACAGATACGCAGTATTTT. Translation gives CASSLSPLRQGISTDTQYF.